This T cell receptor beta chain originates from a study of blood T cell repertoires in COVID-19. Looking at the study overall: Samples taken during acute and convalescent COVID-19 were collected in the United States, Italy and Spain.

This clone occurred many times. Assay used: immunoSEQ multiplex PCR; TCRdb lists only in-frame clones, some missing. The table has about 300,000 clones, around 86% seen once. Sequencing used peripheral blood. This TCR came from a woman aged 40 to 50 who had recovered from COVID-19.

The DNA for the CDR3 is TGTGCCTGGAACAGGGGGCGAGGAAACACCATATATTTT. Translated, it gives CAWNRGRGNTIYF. The chain links TRBV30 to TRBJ1-3, with 9 bases lining up with TRBD1. The V gene end was trimmed by 4 bases and the J gene end by 4 bases; junction bases not matched to a gene: 2. The CDR3 runs to 13 residues. Germline V gene lookup returns CDR1 GTSNPN and CDR2 SVGIG (reference sequence).